The 23 T cell receptor beta chains reported below all come from one sample, sequenced in a study of CD4 T cells in relation to SARS-CoV-2 and coronaviruses. Their target antigens are unknown. Generated by immunoSEQ multiplex PCR, the TCRdb table keeps only in-frame clones and is missing some. Of 36,000 or so clones in the sample, 77% were seen once. The sequencing sample was made of memory CD4+ T cells from PBMCs, cultured in vitro. The receptors derive from an adult with COVID-19.

This sequence joins TRBV7-2 and TRBJ2-2; TRBD2 matches 10 bases. Germline V lookup: CDR1 SGHTA, CDR2 FQGNSA. V was clipped by 2 bases and J by 5 bases; unmatched bases: 5. The CDR3 length is 16 residues. As DNA, the CDR3 is TGTGCCAGCAGCTTAAAACTAGCGGGAAGGACCGGGGAGCTGTTTTTT. Translated: CASSLKLAGRTGELFF.

The CDR3 reads CASSPGQGQEKLFF. The CDR3 DNA reads TGTGCCAGCTCACCCGGACAGGGGCAGGAAAAACTGTTTTTT. The chain links TRBV18 to TRBJ1-4; 9 positions agree with TRBD1. Trimming cost V 3 bases and J 8 bases; bases outside gene matches: 4. The CDR3 runs 14 residues. The germline CDR1 and CDR2 sequences are KGHSH and LQKENI.

The chain links TRBV4-2 to TRBJ2-3; D possibly corresponds to TRBD2 (5 bases). CDR1 and CDR2 (germline): LGHNA, YNFKEQ. The CDR3 runs 16 residues. Trimming cost V 6 bases and J 2 bases, with 18 bases left between them. The CDR3 sequence: CASSDQTEDATDTQYF. The CDR3 DNA is TGTGCCAGCAGTGATCAGACGGAGGATGCCACAGATACGCAGTATTTT.

The chain employs TRBV20-1 and TRBJ1-5; D unclear. The CDR3 has 14 amino acids. With 3 bases removed from V and 0 bases from J, the gap between germline ends came to 9 bases. The germline gives CDR1 DFQATT, CDR2 SNEGSKA (reference sequence). This chain's CDR3 is CSASTGFSNQPQHF. CDR3 DNA sequence: TGCAGTGCTAGTACGGGCTTTAGCAATCAGCCCCAGCATTTT.

The chain has TRBV3-1 (or the pseudogene TRBV3-2) and TRBJ2-3; D not resolved. In germline, CDR1 is LGHDT, CDR2 YNNKEL (reference sequence). This CDR3 region has 13 residues. Trimming took off 4 bases at V and 1 base at J, with 6 bases between the two ends. In nucleotides, the CDR3 is TGTGCCAGCAGCCGTCGGGGCACAGATACGCAGTATTTT. Amino acids: CASSRRGTDTQYF.

The chain combines TRBV4-2 with TRBJ2-7; D remains unclear. The V gene's germline CDR1 is LGHNA and CDR2 YNFKEQ. V shed 0 bases and J shed 0 bases, with 12 bases lying between them. CDR3 length: 16 amino acids. CDR3 sequence: CASSQEYSEPSYEQYF. CDR3 DNA: TGTGCCAGCAGCCAAGAGTACAGCGAGCCCTCCTACGAGCAGTACTTC.

The chain recombines TRBV9 with TRBJ2-7; D may match TRBD1 or TRBD2 (5 bases each). The CDR3 runs 15 residues. CDR1 SGDLS and CDR2 YYNGEE come from the germline V gene. The ends were cut back, 4 bases at V and 0 bases at J, with 14 bases in the middle. The CDR3 sequence is CASSRGEGSSYEQYF. Written as DNA, the CDR3 is TGTGCCAGCAGCCGAGGGGAAGGTAGCTCCTACGAGCAGTACTTC. Based on the CDR3 plus reference TRBV9 and TRBJ2-7, the full variable domain is DSGVTQTPKHLITATGQRVTLRCSPRSGDLSVYWYQQSLDQGLQFLIQYYNGEERAKGNILERFSAQQFPDLHSELNLSSLELGDSALYFCASSRGEGSSYEQYFGPGTRLTVT.

The genes are TRBV28 and TRBJ2-5; 7 nucleotides agree with TRBD1. V gave up 4 bases and J gave up 0 bases; unmatched junction bases: 8. Germline loops: CDR1 MDHEN, CDR2 SYDVKM. CDR3 size: 16 residues. The CDR3 DNA follows: TGTGCCAGCAGTTCACGGACAGGAACGTACCAAGAGACCCAGTACTTC. This codes for CASSSRTGTYQETQYF.

This clone was found once. The rearrangement links TRBV4-1 to TRBJ2-6, with D perhaps matching TRBD2 (5 bases). Trimming shortened V by 4 bases and J by 0 bases, and 13 bases separated the two germline ends. The CDR3 has 17 residues. Looked up from germline, CDR1 is MGHRA and CDR2 is YSYEKL. The CDR3, as DNA: TGCGCCAGCAGCCCTGGACTGGTATTCTCTGGGGCCAACGTCCTGACTTTC. The encoded protein is CASSPGLVFSGANVLTF.

This chain connects TRBV10-1 to TRBJ2-1; TRBD2 aligns across 8 bases. V was clipped by 3 bases and J by 7 bases; unmatched bases: 8. Germline values: CDR1 WNHNN, CDR2 SYGVQD (reference sequence). The CDR3 runs 15 residues. The CDR3 region is CASSEGVAGWNEQFF. In nucleotides, the CDR3 is TGCGCCAGCAGTGAAGGGGTAGCGGGATGGAATGAGCAGTTCTTC.

The chain joins TRBV28 to TRBJ2-7; a possible D gene is TRBD1 (6 bases). V lost 5 bases, J lost 2 bases, and 16 bases lay in between. The CDR3 spans 15 residues. Germline V gene lookup returns CDR1 MDHEN and CDR2 SYDVKM. CDR3 loop: CASSGGGRRTYEQYF. CDR3 sequence (DNA): TGTGCCAGCAGTGGGGGCGGTAGGAGAACCTACGAGCAGTACTTC.

The J gene is TRBJ2-2, the V gene TRBV24-1, with 7 bases fitting TRBD2. V was clipped by 4 bases and J by 4 bases; unmatched bases: 8. CDR1 and CDR2 (germline): KGHDR, SFDVKD. This CDR3 has 16 residues. As DNA, the CDR3 is TGTGCCACCAGTGACCTTGGACCGGGGGGCACCGGGGAGCTGTTTTTT. Translating gives CATSDLGPGGTGELFF.

The chain has TRBV4-1 and TRBJ2-4, with D hard to call. This CDR3 is built from 15 residues. Germline-derived CDR1 and CDR2 are MGHRA and YSYEKL. V shed 6 bases and J shed 2 bases, with 14 bases lying between them. The CDR3, as DNA: TGCGCCAGCAGAAAGACAAACAGTTCCAAAAACATTCAGTACTTC. It specifies CASRKTNSSKNIQYF.

J is TRBJ1-2 and V is TRBV5-6; 7 bases are a match to TRBD1. Unmatched junction bases numbered 6, after V lost 2 bases and J lost 2 bases. The V gene's germline CDR1 is SGHDT and CDR2 YYEEEE. CDR3 size: 15 residues. The CDR3 nucleotides are TGTGCCAGCAGCTTACCTGGGACAGCGAACTATGGCTACACCTTC. Its translation: CASSLPGTANYGYTF.

This clone was picked up one time. The V gene is TRBV27, the J gene TRBJ2-5; D is perhaps TRBD1 (6 bases). Trimming cost V 6 bases and J 5 bases, with 13 bases left between them. The CDR3 length is 13 residues. Germline V CDR1 and CDR2: MNHEY, SMNVEV (reference sequence). The CDR3 region is CASRLTRGETQYF. Here the CDR3 DNA reads TGTGCCAGCAGATTAACTAGGGGGGAGACCCAGTACTTC.

The chain uses TRBV6-4 and TRBJ2-3; TRBD2 aligns across 7 bases. The germline V gene has CDR1 MRHNA and CDR2 SNTAGT. CDR3 length: 13 residues. J gave up 6 bases and V 6 bases, and 6 bases lay outside the gene matches. CDR3 loop: CASSRGGSDTQYF. The CDR3 bases are TGTGCCAGCAGCCGGGGCGGGAGCGATACGCAGTATTTT.

In DNA form, the CDR3 reads TGTGCCAGCAGCCGGACCGGGACGCTCCCTTACGAGCAGTACTTC. Its translation: CASSRTGTLPYEQYF. V usage is TRBV5-4 and J usage is TRBJ2-7, with D possibly called TRBD1 or TRBD2 (5 bases each). CDR1 and CDR2 (germline): SGHNT, YYREEE (reference sequence). Trimming removed 4 bases at V and 4 bases at J, with 18 bases between. The CDR3 totals 15 residues. The variable domain in full, with the rest retrieved from reference TRBV5-4 and TRBJ2-7, is ETGVTQSPTHLIKTRGQQVTLRCSSQSGHNTVSWYQQALGQGPQFIFQYYREEENGRGNFPPRFSGLQFPNYSSELNVNALELDDSALYLCASSRTGTLPYEQYFGPGTRLTVT.

The CDR3 here is CASSLEQGNTEAFF. As DNA, the CDR3 is TGTGCCAGCAGCTTGGAACAGGGGAACACTGAAGCTTTCTTT. The chain carries TRBV11-2 and TRBJ1-1; TRBD1 is a possible D gene (6 bases). Germline V gives CDR1 SGHAT, CDR2 FQNNGV. Trimming took off 3 bases at V and 1 base at J, with 9 bases between the two ends. There are 14 residues in the CDR3.

The chain uses TRBV3-1 (or the pseudogene TRBV3-2) and TRBJ2-4, with D perhaps matching TRBD1 or TRBD2 (5 bases each). Germline V lookup: CDR1 LGHDT, CDR2 YNNKEL (reference sequence). The V gene lost 1 base and the J gene lost 9 bases, with 13 bases spanning the gap. This CDR3 has 14 residues. CDR3 in amino acids: CASSQGGPGSIQYF. The CDR3 bases are TGTGCCAGCAGCCAAGGGGGACCGGGAAGCATTCAGTACTTC.

The chain recombines TRBV12-3 or TRBV12-4 with TRBJ1-1, with D hard to call. Trimming stripped 5 bases from V and 7 bases from J, with 11 bases between. The length of the CDR3 is 12 residues. The CDR3 protein is CASSLGTVEAFF. The DNA of the CDR3 is TGTGCCAGCAGTCTGGGAACGGTTGAAGCTTTCTTT.

V is TRBV10-3 and J is TRBJ2-7, with a tentative D call TRBD2 (7 bases). From germline, CDR1 is ENHRY and CDR2 SYGVKD. CDR3 length: 16 amino acids. Trimming removed 7 bases at V and 1 base at J, with 20 bases between. CDR3 nucleotide sequence: TGTGCCATCAACGTTAGGGAGGGGGAGCCATCCTACGAGCAGTACTTC. Translated, it gives CAINVREGEPSYEQYF.

The table lists this clone with a count of one. The rearrangement links TRBV24-1 to TRBJ2-1, with 7 bases lining up with TRBD1. The CDR3 runs 15 residues. V trimming: 0 bases; J trimming: 6 bases; junction bases outside the gene matches: 4. CDR1 and CDR2 from the germline V gene are KGHDR and SFDVKD. The CDR3 bases are TGTGCCACCAGTGATTTGAGCTACAGGGGCAATGAGCAGTTCTTC. It translates to CATSDLSYRGNEQFF.

V is TRBV20-1 and J is TRBJ2-5, with a possible D match to TRBD1 (6 bases). The CDR3 is 19 amino acids. The germline CDR1 and CDR2 sequences are DFQATT and SNEGSKA (reference sequence). Trimming removed 3 bases from V and 2 bases from J, with 28 bases in between. CDR3 region: CSASGSLGGRGTGQETQYF. CDR3 nucleotide sequence: TGCAGTGCTAGTGGGTCCTTAGGGGGAAGGGGCACGGGGCAAGAGACCCAGTACTTC.